The next 8 T cell receptor beta chains were all read from a single sample in a study of blood T cells in healthy people across ages. Using a J-beta primer mix together with a sample-barcoded 5' primer, a second PCR was run for about 6 to 11 cycles. Via MiXCR, TCRdb re-called the 5' RACE reads, giving one row per CDR3 protein. The table shows about 1.8 million distinct CDR3 sequences, with about 50% occurring only once. Sequenced material: blood. Every receptor here comes from a woman aged 40 to 49 in good health.

This sequence joins TRBV9 and TRBJ1-2, with D perhaps matching TRBD1 (5 bases). This CDR3 has 15 residues. The germline V gene encodes CDR1 SGDLS and CDR2 YYNGEE. The V end was cut by 0 bases, the J end by 4 bases, with 13 bases between. This chain's CDR3 is CASSVGSVGTYGYTF. The CDR3 bases are TGTGCCAGCAGCGTAGGGAGTGTTGGGACCTATGGCTACACCTTC.

This clonotype has a single count. The V call is TRBV28, the J call TRBJ2-4; possibly TRBD2 for D (5 bases). This CDR3 comprises 16 residues. V was cut by 2 bases and J by 3 bases, with 14 bases left in between. The V gene's germline CDR1 is MDHEN and CDR2 SYDVKM. Here the CDR3 reads CASSLGPTRGKNIQYF. The CDR3 nucleotides read TGTGCCAGCAGTTTAGGACCCACCCGGGGCAAAAACATTCAGTACTTC.

This clonotype was seen a few times. Sequence at one end of the junction differs from germline and may be a read error. The rearrangement uses TRBV10-3 and TRBJ2-3; 12 bases are shared with TRBD2. The length of the CDR3 is 16 residues. Germline V gene lookup returns CDR1 ENHRY and CDR2 SYGVKD. This CDR3 reads CATSVPSGGASDTQYF. For the CDR3, the DNA is TGTGCCACCAGTGTACCTAGCGGGGGGGCATCAGATACGCAGTATTTT.

V and J are TRBV15 and TRBJ2-3; 9 bases are a match to TRBD1. Germline CDR1 reads LNHNV; CDR2 reads YYDKDF (reference sequence). V was pared by 1 base and J by 3 bases, with 5 bases of the junction left unmatched. The CDR3 totals 16 residues. This chain's CDR3 is CATSRGPGQGTDTQYF. CDR3 DNA sequence: TGTGCCACCAGCAGAGGACCGGGACAGGGAACAGATACGCAGTATTTT.

This rearrangement joins TRBV7-9 to TRBJ1-2; 9 positions agree with TRBD1. The trim removed 3 bases at V and 3 bases at J, leaving 5 bases unmatched. CDR1 is SEHNR and CDR2 is FQNEAQ in the germline V gene (reference sequence). The CDR3 sequence is 15 residues long. CDR3 amino acids: CASSLDRGQDYGYTF. As DNA, the CDR3 is TGTGCCAGCAGCTTGGACAGGGGACAGGACTATGGCTACACCTTC.

V gene TRBV6-5 combines with J gene TRBJ2-1; 10 bases fit TRBD2. The CDR3 loop spans 13 amino acids. Germline V lookup: CDR1 MNHEY, CDR2 SVGAGI. V lost 6 bases to trimming and J lost 8 bases; unmatched junction nucleotides: 4. The CDR3 loop is CASRLAGLDEQFF. The CDR3 nucleotides read TGTGCCAGCAGACTAGCGGGGTTGGATGAGCAGTTCTTC.

The rearrangement uses TRBV20-1 and TRBJ2-1; maybe TRBD2 (5 bases). Germline CDR1 and CDR2: DFQATT and SNEGSKA (reference sequence). The CDR3 length is 15 residues. V lost 6 bases and J lost 4, with 19 bases in between. CDR3 nucleotide sequence: TGCAGTGCCATCCCCACGAGGGTGGGATACAATGAGCAGTTCTTC. It encodes CSAIPTRVGYNEQFF.

The rearrangement joins TRBV28 to TRBJ2-4; 9 bases map to TRBD1. CDR1 and CDR2 (germline): MDHEN, SYDVKM. Trimming took 8 bases from V and 7 from J; bases not matched to a gene: 21. The CDR3 is 18 residues long. CDR3 DNA: TGTGCCAGCCAAGCGAACCGGGACAGGGAGGCCCTCCGGAACATTCAGTACTTC. As protein: CASQANRDREALRNIQYF.